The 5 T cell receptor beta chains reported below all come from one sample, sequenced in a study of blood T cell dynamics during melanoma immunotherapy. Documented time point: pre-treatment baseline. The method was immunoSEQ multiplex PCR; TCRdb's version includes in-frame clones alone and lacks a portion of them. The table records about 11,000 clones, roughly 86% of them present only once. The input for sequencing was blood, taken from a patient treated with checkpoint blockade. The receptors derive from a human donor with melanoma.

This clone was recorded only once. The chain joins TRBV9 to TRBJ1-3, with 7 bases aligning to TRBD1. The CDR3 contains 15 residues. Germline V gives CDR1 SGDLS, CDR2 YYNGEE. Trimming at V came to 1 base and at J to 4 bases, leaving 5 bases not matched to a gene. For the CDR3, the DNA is TGTGCCAGCAGCGTAAGTTCGGGACAGGGAAACACCATATATTTT. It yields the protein CASSVSSGQGNTIYF.

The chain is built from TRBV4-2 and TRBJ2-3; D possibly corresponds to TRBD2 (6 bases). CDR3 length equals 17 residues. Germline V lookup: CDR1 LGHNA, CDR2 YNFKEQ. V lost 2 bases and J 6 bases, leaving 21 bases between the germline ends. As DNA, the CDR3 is TGTGCCAGCAGCCAACCTTATGGTGTGGGGGGAGTCGATACGCAGTATTTT. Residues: CASSQPYGVGGVDTQYF.

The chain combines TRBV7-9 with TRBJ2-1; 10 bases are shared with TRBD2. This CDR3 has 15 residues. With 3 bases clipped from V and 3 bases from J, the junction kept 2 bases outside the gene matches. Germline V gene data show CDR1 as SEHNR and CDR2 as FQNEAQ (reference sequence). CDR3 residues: CASSFSGGLYNEQFF. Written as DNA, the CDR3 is TGTGCCAGCAGCTTTAGCGGGGGGCTCTACAATGAGCAGTTCTTC.

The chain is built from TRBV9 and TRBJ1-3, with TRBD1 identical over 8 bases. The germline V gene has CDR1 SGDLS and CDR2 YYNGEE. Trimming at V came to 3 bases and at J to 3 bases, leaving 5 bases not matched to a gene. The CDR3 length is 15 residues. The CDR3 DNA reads TGTGCCAGCAGCGCTACAGGGGGGAATGGAAACACCATATATTTT. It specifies CASSATGGNGNTIYF.

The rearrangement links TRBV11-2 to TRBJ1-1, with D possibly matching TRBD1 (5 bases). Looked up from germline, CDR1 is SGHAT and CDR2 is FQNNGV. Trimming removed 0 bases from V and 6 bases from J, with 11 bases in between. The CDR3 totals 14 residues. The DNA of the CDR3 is TGTGCCAGCAGCTTAGATAGATGGGGGGCTGAAGCTTTCTTT. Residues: CASSLDRWGAEAFF.